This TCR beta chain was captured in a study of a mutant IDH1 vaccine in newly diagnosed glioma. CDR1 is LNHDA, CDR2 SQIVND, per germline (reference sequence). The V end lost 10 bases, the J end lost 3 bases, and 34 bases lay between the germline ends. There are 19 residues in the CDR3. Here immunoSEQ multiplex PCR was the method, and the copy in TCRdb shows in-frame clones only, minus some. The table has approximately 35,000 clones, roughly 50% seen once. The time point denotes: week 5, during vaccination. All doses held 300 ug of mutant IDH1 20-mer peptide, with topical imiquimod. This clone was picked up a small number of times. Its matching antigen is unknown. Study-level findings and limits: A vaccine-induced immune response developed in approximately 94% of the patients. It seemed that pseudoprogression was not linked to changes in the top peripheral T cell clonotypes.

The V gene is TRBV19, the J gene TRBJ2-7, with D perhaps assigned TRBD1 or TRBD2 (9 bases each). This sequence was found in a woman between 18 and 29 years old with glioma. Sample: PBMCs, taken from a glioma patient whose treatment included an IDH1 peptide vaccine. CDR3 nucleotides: TGTGCCACCCGGCGTTTAGCTGGCGGGGGGGGACAGGGCTTCTACGAGCAGTACTTC. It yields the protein CATRRLAGGGGQGFYEQYF.